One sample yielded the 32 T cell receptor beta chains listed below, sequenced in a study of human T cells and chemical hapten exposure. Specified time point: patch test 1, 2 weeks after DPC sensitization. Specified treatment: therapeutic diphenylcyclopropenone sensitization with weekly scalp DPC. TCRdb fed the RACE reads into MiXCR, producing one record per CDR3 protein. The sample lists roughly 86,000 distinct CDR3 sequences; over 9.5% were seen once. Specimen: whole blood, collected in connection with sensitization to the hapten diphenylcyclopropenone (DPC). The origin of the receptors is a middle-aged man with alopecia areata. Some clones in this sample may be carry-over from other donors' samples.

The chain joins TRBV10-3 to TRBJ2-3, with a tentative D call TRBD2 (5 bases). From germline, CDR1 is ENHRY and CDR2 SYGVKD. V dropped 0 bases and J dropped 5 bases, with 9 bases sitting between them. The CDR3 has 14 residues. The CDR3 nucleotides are TGTGCCATCAGTGAGTCGGATGCGGGAGATACGCAGTATTTT. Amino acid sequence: CAISESDAGDTQYF.

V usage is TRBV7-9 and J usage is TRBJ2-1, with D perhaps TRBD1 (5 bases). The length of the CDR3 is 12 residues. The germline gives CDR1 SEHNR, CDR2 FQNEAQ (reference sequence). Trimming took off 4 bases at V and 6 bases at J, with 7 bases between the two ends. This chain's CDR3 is CASSSTANEQFF. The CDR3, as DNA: TGTGCCAGCAGCTCGACAGCCAATGAGCAGTTCTTC.

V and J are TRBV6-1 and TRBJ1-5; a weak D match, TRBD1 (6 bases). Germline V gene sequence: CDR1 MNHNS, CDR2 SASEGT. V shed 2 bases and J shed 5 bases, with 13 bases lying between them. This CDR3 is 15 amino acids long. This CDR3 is CASSEWGASYQPQHF. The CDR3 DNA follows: TGTGCCAGCAGTGAATGGGGGGCATCCTATCAGCCCCAGCATTTT.

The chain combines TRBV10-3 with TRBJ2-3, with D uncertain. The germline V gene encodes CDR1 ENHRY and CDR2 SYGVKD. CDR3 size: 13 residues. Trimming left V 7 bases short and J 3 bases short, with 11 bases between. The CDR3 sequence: CAITMAGTDTQYF. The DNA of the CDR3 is TGTGCCATCACAATGGCTGGGACAGATACGCAGTATTTT.

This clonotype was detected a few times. The CDR3 spells CASSSLLTDTQYF. DNA of the CDR3: TGTGCCAGCAGCTCCCTTCTCACAGATACGCAGTATTTT. The chain links TRBV11-3 to TRBJ2-3, with no clear D. V lost 4 bases to trimming and J lost 2 bases, with 7 bases between them. The length of the CDR3 is 13 residues. Germline CDR1 SGHNT, CDR2 YENEEA.

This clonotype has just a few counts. In DNA form, the CDR3 reads TGTGCCAGCAGCTTAACAGGGGGGGCCGGAGAGACCCAGTACTTC. Protein: CASSLTGGAGETQYF. J is TRBJ2-5 and V is TRBV7-2, with TRBD1 as a possible D gene (8 bases). Germline loops: CDR1 SGHTA, CDR2 FQGNSA. The CDR3 has 15 amino acids. Deletions cut 2 bases from V and 4 bases from J, with 14 bases between.

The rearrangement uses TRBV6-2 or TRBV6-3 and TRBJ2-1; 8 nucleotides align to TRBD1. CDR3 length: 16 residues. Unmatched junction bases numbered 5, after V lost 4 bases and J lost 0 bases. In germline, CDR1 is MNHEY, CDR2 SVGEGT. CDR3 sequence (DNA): TGTGCCAGCAGTTCAGACAGGGGCCGCTCCTACAATGAGCAGTTCTTC. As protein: CASSSDRGRSYNEQFF.

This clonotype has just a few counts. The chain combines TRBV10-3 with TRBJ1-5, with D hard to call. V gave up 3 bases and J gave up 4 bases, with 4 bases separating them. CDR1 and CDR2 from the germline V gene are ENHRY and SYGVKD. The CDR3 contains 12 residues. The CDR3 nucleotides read TGTGCCATCAGTGATGGGAATCAGCCCCAGCATTTT. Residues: CAISDGNQPQHF.

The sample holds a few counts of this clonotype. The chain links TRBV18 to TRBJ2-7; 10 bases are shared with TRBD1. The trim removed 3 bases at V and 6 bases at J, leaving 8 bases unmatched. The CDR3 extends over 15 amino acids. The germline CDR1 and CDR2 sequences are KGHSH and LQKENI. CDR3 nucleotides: TGTGCCAGCTCACCTCCCGGGACAGGGGAAATCGAGCAGTACTTC. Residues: CASSPPGTGEIEQYF.

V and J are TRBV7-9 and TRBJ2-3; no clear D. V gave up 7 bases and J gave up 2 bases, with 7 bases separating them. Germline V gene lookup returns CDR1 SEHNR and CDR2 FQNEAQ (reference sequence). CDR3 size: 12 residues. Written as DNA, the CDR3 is TGTGCCAGCAAAGGGCTCACAGATACGCAGTATTTT. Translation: CASKGLTDTQYF.

CDR3 coding DNA: TGTGCCAGCAGGGGACTAGCGGGATTTTCGTACAATGAGCAGTTCTTC. Encoded protein: CASRGLAGFSYNEQFF. This chain uses TRBV2 with TRBJ2-1; 13 nucleotides align to TRBD2. The J segment lost 4 bases and the V segment lost 6 bases, leaving 6 bases of the junction unmatched. The CDR3 spans 16 residues. Germline CDR1 SNHLY, CDR2 FYNNEI. The full variable domain, rest sourced from reference TRBV2 and TRBJ2-1, is EPEVTQTPSHQVTQMGQEVILRCVPISNHLYFYWYRQILGQKVEFLVSFYNNEISEKSEIFDDQFSVERPDGSNFTLKIRSTKLEDSAMYFCASRGLAGFSYNEQFFGPGTRLTVL.

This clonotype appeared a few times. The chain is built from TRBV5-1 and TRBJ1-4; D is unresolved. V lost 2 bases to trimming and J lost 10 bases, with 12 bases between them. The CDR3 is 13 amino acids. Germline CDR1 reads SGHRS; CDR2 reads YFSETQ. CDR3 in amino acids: CASSFEGSGKLFF. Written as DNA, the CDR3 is TGCGCCAGCAGCTTTGAAGGAAGCGGAAAACTGTTTTTT.

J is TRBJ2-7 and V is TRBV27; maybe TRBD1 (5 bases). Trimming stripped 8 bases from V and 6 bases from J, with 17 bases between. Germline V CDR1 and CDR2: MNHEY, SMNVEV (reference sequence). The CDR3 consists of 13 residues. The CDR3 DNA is TGTGCCAGCGTCCAACGAGTAGGGGCCGAGCAGTACTTC. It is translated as CASVQRVGAEQYF.

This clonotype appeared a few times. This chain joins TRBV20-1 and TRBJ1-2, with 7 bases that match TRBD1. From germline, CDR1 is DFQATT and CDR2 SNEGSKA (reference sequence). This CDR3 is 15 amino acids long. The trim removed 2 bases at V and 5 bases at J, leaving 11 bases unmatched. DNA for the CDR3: TGCAGTGCTAGATTCACAGGGGCTGGAGGGTATGGCTACACCTTC. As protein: CSARFTGAGGYGYTF.

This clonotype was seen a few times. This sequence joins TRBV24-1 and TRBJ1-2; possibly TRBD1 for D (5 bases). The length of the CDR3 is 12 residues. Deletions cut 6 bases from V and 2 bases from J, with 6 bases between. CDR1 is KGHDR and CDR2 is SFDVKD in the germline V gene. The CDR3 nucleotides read TGTGCCACCAGTAGGGGCAACTATGGCTACACCTTC. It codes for CATSRGNYGYTF.

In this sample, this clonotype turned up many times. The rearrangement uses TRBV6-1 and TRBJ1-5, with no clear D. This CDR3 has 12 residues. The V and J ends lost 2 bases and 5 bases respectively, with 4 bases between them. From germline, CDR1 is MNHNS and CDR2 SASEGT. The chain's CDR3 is CASSEWDQPQHF. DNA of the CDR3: TGTGCCAGCAGTGAATGGGATCAGCCCCAGCATTTT.

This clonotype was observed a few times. The CDR3 DNA reads TGTGCCAGCAGCGGTGAAGCCTACGAGCAGTACTTC. It encodes CASSGEAYEQYF. The V call is TRBV5-4, the J call TRBJ2-7; D is unclear. Germline V CDR1 and CDR2: SGHNT, YYREEE (reference sequence). Trimming took off 4 bases at V and 2 bases at J, with 7 bases between the two ends. The CDR3 runs to 12 residues.

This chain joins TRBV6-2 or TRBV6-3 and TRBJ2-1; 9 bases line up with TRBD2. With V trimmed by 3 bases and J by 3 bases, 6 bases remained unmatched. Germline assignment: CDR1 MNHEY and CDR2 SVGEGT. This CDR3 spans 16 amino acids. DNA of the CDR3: TGTGCCAGCAGTTATTTCCTAGCGGGAAACTACAATGAGCAGTTCTTC. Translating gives CASSYFLAGNYNEQFF.

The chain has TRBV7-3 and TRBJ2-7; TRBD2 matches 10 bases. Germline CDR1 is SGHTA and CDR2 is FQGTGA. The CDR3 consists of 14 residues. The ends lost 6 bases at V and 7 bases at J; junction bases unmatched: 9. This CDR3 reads CASSSGTSAREQYF. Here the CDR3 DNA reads TGTGCCAGCAGTTCTGGGACTAGCGCCCGGGAGCAGTACTTC.

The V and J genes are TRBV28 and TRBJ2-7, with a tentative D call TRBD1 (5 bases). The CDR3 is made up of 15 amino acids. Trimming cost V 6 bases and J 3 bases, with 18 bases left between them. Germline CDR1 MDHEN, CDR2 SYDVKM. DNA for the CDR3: TGTGCCAGCAGGACCGCGACAGCCCACAACTACGAGCAGTACTTC. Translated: CASRTATAHNYEQYF.

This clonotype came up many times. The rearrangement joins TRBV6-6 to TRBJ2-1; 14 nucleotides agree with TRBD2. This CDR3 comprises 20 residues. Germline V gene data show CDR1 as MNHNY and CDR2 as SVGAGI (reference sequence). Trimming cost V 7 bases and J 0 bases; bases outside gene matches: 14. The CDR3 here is CASINPALTSGRASYNEQFF. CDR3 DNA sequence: TGTGCCAGCATCAACCCCGCCCTGACTAGCGGGAGGGCCTCCTACAATGAGCAGTTCTTC.

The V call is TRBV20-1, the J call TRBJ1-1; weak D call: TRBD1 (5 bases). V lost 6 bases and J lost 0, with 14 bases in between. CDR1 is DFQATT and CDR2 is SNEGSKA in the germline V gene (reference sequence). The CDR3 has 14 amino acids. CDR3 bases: TGCAGTGCGAAGCAGTCGGGGGTGAACACTGAAGCTTTCTTT. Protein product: CSAKQSGVNTEAFF.

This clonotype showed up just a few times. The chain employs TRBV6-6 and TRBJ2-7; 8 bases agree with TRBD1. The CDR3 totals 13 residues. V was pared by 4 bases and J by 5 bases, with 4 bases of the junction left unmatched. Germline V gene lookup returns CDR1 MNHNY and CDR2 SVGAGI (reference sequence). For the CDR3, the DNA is TGTGCCAGCAGTTCCACGACAGGGGACGAGCAGTACTTC. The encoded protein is CASSSTTGDEQYF.

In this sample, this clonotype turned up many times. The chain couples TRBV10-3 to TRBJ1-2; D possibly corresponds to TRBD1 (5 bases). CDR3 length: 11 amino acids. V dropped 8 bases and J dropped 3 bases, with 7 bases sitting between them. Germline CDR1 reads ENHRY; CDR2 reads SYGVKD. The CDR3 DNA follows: TGTGCCATCGGGGGGGACTATGGCTACACCTTC. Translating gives CAIGGDYGYTF.

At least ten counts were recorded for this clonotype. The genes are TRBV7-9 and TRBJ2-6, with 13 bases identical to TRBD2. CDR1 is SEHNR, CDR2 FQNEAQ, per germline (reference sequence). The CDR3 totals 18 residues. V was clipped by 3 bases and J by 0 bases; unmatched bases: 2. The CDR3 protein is CASSLGLAGSSGANVLTF. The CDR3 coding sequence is TGTGCCAGCAGCTTGGGACTAGCGGGATCCTCTGGGGCCAACGTCCTGACTTTC.

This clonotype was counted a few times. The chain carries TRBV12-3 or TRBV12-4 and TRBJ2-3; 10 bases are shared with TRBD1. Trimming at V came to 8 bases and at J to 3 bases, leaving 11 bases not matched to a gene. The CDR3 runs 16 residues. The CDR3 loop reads CASGRTGGFGTDTQYF. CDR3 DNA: TGTGCCAGCGGTCGGACAGGGGGTTTTGGGACAGATACGCAGTATTTT.

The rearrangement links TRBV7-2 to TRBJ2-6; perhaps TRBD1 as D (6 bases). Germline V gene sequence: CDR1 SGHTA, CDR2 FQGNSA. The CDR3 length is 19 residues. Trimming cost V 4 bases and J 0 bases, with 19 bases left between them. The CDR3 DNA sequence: TGTGCCAGCAGCTCTAACCCTAGGGGGACCTTCTCTGGGGCCAACGTCCTGACTTTC. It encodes CASSSNPRGTFSGANVLTF.

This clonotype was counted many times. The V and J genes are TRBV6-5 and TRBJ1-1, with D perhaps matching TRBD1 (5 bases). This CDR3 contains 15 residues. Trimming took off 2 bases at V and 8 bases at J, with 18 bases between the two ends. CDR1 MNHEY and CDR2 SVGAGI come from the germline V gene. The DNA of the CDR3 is TGTGCCAGCAGTTACACGAATATGGACATGACAGAAGCTTTCTTT. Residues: CASSYTNMDMTEAFF.

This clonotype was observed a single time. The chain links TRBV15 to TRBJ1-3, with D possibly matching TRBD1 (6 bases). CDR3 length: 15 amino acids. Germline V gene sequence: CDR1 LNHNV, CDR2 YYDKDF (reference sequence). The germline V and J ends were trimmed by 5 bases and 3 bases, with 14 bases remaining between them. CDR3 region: CATSLQGRGGNTIYF. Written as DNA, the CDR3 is TGTGCCACCAGCTTACAGGGTAGAGGTGGAAACACCATATATTTT.

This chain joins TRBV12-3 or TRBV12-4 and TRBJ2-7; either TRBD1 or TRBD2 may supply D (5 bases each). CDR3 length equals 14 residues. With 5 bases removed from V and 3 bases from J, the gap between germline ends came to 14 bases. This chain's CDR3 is CASSPGTAIYEQYF. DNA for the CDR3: TGTGCCAGCAGTCCCGGGACGGCGATCTACGAGCAGTACTTC.

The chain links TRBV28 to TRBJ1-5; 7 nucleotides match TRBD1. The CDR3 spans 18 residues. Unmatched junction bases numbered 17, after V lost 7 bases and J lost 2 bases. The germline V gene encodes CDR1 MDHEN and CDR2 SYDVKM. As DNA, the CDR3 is TGTGCCAGCAACAAAAGGAGGGGGCTGGGCGGAGGCAATCAGCCCCAGCATTTT. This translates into CASNKRRGLGGGNQPQHF.

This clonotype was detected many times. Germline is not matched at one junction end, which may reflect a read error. The CDR3 sequence is CASSRRQGIQETQYF. Here the CDR3 DNA reads TGTGCTAGCAGCCGACGACAGGGGATCCAAGAGACCCAGTACTTC. The chain recombines TRBV7-7 with TRBJ2-5, with 8 bases aligning to TRBD1. Germline CDR1 and CDR2: SSHAT and FNYEAQ (reference sequence). The CDR3 totals 15 residues. The variable domain in full, completed from reference TRBV7-7 and TRBJ2-5, reads GAGVSQSPRYKVTKRGQDVTLRCDPISSHATLYWYQQALGQGPEFLTYFNYEAQPDKSGLPSDRFSAERPEGSISTLTIQRTEQRDSAMYRCASSRRQGIQETQYFGPGTRLLVL.